The 15 T cell receptor beta chains below all came from one sample that was sequenced in a study of shared clonotypes between healthy human individuals. TCRdb keeps only in-frame clones here, not all; method: immunoSEQ multiplex PCR. The profile shows 750,000 to 1,000,000 clones, 85% to 95% of them singletons. The naive CD8 subset, CD45RO-negative cells positively selected for CCR7, excluded terminally differentiated effector memory CD45RA+ cells. The sample taken for sequencing was naive CD8+ T cells sorted from blood. These receptors all stem from a man aged 30-40 years in good health.

The chain uses TRBV4-1 and TRBJ2-5; D is ambiguous. Germline CDR1 and CDR2: MGHRA and YSYEKL. V was clipped by 3 bases and J by 3 bases, with 11 bases between them. CDR3 size: 14 residues. The CDR3 DNA reads TGCGCCAGCAGCCAGATATCGAAGGAAGAGACCCAGTACTTC. Encoded protein: CASSQISKEETQYF.

This chain connects TRBV10-3 to TRBJ2-2; possible D gene TRBD2, 5 bases. V was clipped by 0 bases and J by 1 base, with 15 bases between them. Germline-derived CDR1 and CDR2 are ENHRY and SYGVKD. The CDR3 is 18 amino acids. Here the CDR3 DNA reads TGTGCCATCAGTGAGTCGATAATGCCCGGAGGGAACACCGGGGAGCTGTTTTTT. Its protein is CAISESIMPGGNTGELFF.

This sequence joins TRBV7-8 and TRBJ2-7; 12 nucleotides align to TRBD2. The CDR3 length is 17 residues. CDR1 and CDR2 (germline): SGHVS, FQNEAQ. V lost 5 bases to trimming and J lost 0 bases; unmatched junction nucleotides: 8. CDR3 nucleotide sequence: TGTGCCAGCAGCGCGGGACTAGCGGGCTACAGCTCCTACGAGCAGTACTTC. Translating it yields CASSAGLAGYSSYEQYF. Filled out from reference TRBV7-8 and TRBJ2-7, the complete variable domain reads GAGVSQSPRYKVAKRGQDVALRCDPISGHVSLFWYQQALGQGPEFLTYFQNEAQLDKSGLPSDRFFAERPEGSVSTLKIQRTQQEDSAVYLCASSAGLAGYSSYEQYFGPGTRLTVT.

This chain joins TRBV19 and TRBJ2-4, with 8 bases matching TRBD1. The junction had 9 bases not matched to a gene; V was cut back by 4 bases and J by 4 bases. This CDR3 comprises 16 residues. The V gene's germline CDR1 is LNHDA and CDR2 SQIVND (reference sequence). CDR3 sequence (DNA): TGTGCCAGTAGTAGCACCGGGACAGGAGTAAAAAACATTCAGTACTTC. This codes for CASSSTGTGVKNIQYF.

This clone was counted a single time. The genes are TRBV27 and TRBJ1-2; D unclear. The V end lost 6 bases, the J end lost 4 bases, and 6 bases lay between the germline ends. Germline CDR1 and CDR2: MNHEY and SMNVEV (reference sequence). The CDR3 runs to 11 residues. In nucleotides, the CDR3 is TGTGCCAGCAGAAACAGCTATGGCTACACCTTC. Protein: CASRNSYGYTF.

This chain links TRBV6-1 with TRBJ2-7; TRBD2 matches 12 bases. Germline V gene lookup returns CDR1 MNHNS and CDR2 SASEGT. The CDR3 consists of 15 residues. Losses at the gene ends were 6 bases for V and 6 bases for J; bases not matched to a gene: 9. The CDR3 reads CASREPTSGRSEQYF. DNA for the CDR3: TGTGCCAGCAGAGAGCCGACTAGCGGGAGATCCGAGCAGTACTTC.

The chain couples TRBV6-1 to TRBJ2-7; no firm D call. The CDR3 contains 14 residues. The germline V gene encodes CDR1 MNHNS and CDR2 SASEGT. The V and J ends lost 5 bases and 3 bases respectively, with 14 bases between them. CDR3: CASSPVEQNYEQYF. The CDR3 nucleotides read TGTGCCAGCAGTCCCGTCGAGCAGAACTACGAGCAGTACTTC.

This chain links TRBV2 with TRBJ2-5, with D tentatively TRBD1 (6 bases). The germline V gene encodes CDR1 SNHLY and CDR2 FYNNEI. The ends were cut back, 4 bases at V and 1 base at J, with 13 bases in the middle. This CDR3 is built from 15 residues. Here the CDR3 reads CASSGHDRLQETQYF. CDR3 nucleotides: TGTGCCAGCAGTGGCCACGACAGGCTCCAAGAGACCCAGTACTTC.

The chain is built from TRBV6-6 and TRBJ2-7, with D perhaps matching TRBD1 or TRBD2 (5 bases each). The CDR3 covers 15 residues. The V end was cut by 2 bases, the J end by 3 bases, with 14 bases between. The germline CDR1 and CDR2 sequences are MNHNY and SVGAGI (reference sequence). CDR3 in DNA: TGTGCCAGCAGTTACGGGACGGAGCGCCTCTACGAGCAGTACTTC. Encoded protein: CASSYGTERLYEQYF.

The rearrangement uses TRBV5-1 and TRBJ2-5; a weak D match, TRBD1 (5 bases). Deletions cut 0 bases from V and 4 bases from J, with 10 bases between. This CDR3 contains 14 residues. From germline, CDR1 is SGHRS and CDR2 YFSETQ. The DNA of the CDR3 is TGCGCCAGCAGCTTGGTAGGACAATCAGAGACCCAGTACTTC. This codes for CASSLVGQSETQYF.

The CDR3 here is CASSPLGGYEPQHF. In DNA form, the CDR3 reads TGTGCCAGCAGTCCCCTCGGGGGGTATGAGCCCCAGCATTTT. J is TRBJ1-5 and V is TRBV27; the D gene is possibly TRBD1 (5 bases). There are 14 residues in the CDR3. CDR1 and CDR2 (germline): MNHEY, SMNVEV (reference sequence). The V end was cut by 5 bases, the J end by 8 bases, with 16 bases between.

This clone was seen more than once but under ten times. The same CDR3 is also encoded by other DNA sequences in this sample. The chain employs TRBV15 and TRBJ2-7; D remains ambiguous. The V gene's germline CDR1 is LNHNV and CDR2 YYDKDF (reference sequence). CDR3 size: 13 residues. Trimming pared 0 bases from V and 1 base from J, leaving 4 bases between. The CDR3 here is CATSRDLSYEQYF. CDR3 bases: TGTGCCACCAGCAGAGACTTATCCTACGAGCAGTACTTC. Filled out from reference TRBV15 and TRBJ2-7, the complete variable domain reads DAMVIQNPRYQVTQFGKPVTLSCSQTLNHNVMYWYQQKSSQAPKLLFHYYDKDFNNEADTPDNFQSRRPNTSFCFLDIRSPGLGDTAMYLCATSRDLSYEQYFGPGTRLTVT.

The gene calls are TRBV29-1 and TRBJ2-7; 9 positions match TRBD1. The CDR3 loop spans 13 amino acids. Germline lookup yields CDR1 SQVTM and CDR2 ANQGSEA. V lost 5 bases, J lost 5 bases, and 7 bases stayed unmatched. CDR3 sequence (DNA): TGCAGCGTTACCTACAGGGGGCAAGACGAGCAGTACTTC. Its protein is CSVTYRGQDEQYF.

The chain uses TRBV28 and TRBJ2-1; no clear D gene. V lost 6 bases, J lost 4 bases, and 13 bases lay in between. The CDR3 covers 14 residues. Germline-derived CDR1 and CDR2 are MDHEN and SYDVKM. The CDR3 region has the DNA TGTGCCAGCAGCGACACGATGCTTTACAATGAGCAGTTCTTC. This encodes CASSDTMLYNEQFF.

This chain connects TRBV6-5 to TRBJ2-1, with 8 bases aligning to TRBD2. Germline lookup yields CDR1 MNHEY and CDR2 SVGAGI. CDR3 length: 15 amino acids. V lost 8 bases to trimming and J lost 8 bases; unmatched junction nucleotides: 14. The CDR3 reads CASCNSGNSGDEQFF. The CDR3 nucleotides are TGTGCCAGCTGTAATAGCGGGAATTCAGGCGATGAGCAGTTCTTC.